The clone carrying this T cell receptor (beta chain) has a single count. Its specificity is not known. These data belong to a study of cytotoxic CD8 clonotypes in ibrutinib-treated CLL. Overall study context: Treatment had run for a median about 12 months, range 6 to 36, when response samples were taken. On average, over 80,000 productive rearrangements and under 300,000 productive templates per sample. Study outcomes and limitations: Relative to age-matched healthy donors, clonality at baseline was higher, and it tracked circulating CD8+ T-cell counts. The study found public clonotypes uncommon, contracting or stable on treatment.

This table comes from immunoSEQ multiplex PCR, and its TCRdb copy is limited to in-frame clones, with some not included. The sample includes about 310,000 clones, almost 80% of them seen just once. CDR1 and CDR2 (germline): LGHNT, FRNRAP. Trimming cost V 5 bases and J 4 bases; bases outside gene matches: 9. This CDR3 has 17 amino acids. This specimen was PBMCs, taken before ibrutinib treatment. The TCR was taken from a human donor with chronic lymphocytic leukemia. This sequence joins TRBV12-5 and TRBJ1-5; 12 bases are a match to TRBD1. CDR3 sequence: CASGPGDRGLGNQPQHF. The CDR3 DNA sequence: TGTGCTAGTGGTCCGGGGGACAGGGGGCTAGGAAATCAGCCCCAGCATTTT.